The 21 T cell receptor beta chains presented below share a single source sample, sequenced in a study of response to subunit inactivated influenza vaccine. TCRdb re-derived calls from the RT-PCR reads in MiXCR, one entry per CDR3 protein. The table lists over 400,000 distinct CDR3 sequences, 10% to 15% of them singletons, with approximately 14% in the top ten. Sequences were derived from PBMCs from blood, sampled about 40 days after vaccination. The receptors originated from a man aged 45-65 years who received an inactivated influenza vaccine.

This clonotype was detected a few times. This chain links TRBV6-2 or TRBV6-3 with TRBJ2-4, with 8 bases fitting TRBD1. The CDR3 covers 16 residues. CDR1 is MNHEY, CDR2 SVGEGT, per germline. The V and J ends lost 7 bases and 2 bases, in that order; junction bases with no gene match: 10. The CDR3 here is CASTSVDRASKNIQYF. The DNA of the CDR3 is TGTGCCAGCACCTCCGTGGACAGGGCTTCCAAAAACATTCAGTACTTC.

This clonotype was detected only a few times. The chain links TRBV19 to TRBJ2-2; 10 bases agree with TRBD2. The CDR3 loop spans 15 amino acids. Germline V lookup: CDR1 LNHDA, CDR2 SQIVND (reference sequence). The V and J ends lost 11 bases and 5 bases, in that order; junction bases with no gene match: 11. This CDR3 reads CAARSGGDPTGELFF. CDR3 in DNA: TGTGCCGCTCGAAGCGGGGGGGATCCTACCGGGGAGCTGTTTTTT.

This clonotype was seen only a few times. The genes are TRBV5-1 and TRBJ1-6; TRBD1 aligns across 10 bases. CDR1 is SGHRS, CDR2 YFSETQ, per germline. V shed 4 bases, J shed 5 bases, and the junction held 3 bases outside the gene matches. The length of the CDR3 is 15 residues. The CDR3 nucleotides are TGCGCCAGCAGCATCGGGACAGGGGATAATTCACCCCTCCACTTT. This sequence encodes CASSIGTGDNSPLHF.

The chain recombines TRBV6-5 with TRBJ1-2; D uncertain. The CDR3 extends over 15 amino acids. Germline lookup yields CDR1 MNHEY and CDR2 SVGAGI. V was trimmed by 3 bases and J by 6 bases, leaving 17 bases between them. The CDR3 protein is CASSYSSVGTNGYTF. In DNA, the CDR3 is TGTGCCAGCAGTTATTCTTCGGTTGGCACTAATGGCTACACCTTC.

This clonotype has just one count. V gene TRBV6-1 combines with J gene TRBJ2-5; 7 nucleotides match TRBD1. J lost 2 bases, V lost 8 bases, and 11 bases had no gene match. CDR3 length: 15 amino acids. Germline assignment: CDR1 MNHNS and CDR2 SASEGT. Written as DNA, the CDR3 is TGTGCCAGCGCGGACCCGGGACAGCCGCAAGAGACCCAGTACTTC. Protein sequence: CASADPGQPQETQYF.

In DNA form, the CDR3 reads TGCGCCAGCAGCTACCGGAACTCCCGGGTGGATGAGCAGTTCTTC. It yields the protein CASSYRNSRVDEQFF. The chain couples TRBV5-1 to TRBJ2-1; D not resolved. Germline V lookup: CDR1 SGHRS, CDR2 YFSETQ. The CDR3 extends over 15 amino acids. Between the trimmed V and J ends, which lost 3 bases and 8 bases, there was a span of 18 bases.

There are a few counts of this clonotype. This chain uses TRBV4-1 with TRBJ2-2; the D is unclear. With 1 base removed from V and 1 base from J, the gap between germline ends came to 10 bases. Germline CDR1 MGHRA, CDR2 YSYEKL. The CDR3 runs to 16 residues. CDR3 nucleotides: TGCGCCAGCAGCCAAGGAAGCAGTAGGAACACCGGGGAGCTGTTTTTT. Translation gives CASSQGSSRNTGELFF.

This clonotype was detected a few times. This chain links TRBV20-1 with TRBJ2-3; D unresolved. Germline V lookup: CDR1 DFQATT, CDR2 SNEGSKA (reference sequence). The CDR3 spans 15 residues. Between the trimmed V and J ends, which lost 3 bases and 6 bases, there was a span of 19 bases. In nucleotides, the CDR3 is TGCAGTGCTAGCATGCGACCCAGGACCACCGATACGCAGTATTTT. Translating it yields CSASMRPRTTDTQYF.

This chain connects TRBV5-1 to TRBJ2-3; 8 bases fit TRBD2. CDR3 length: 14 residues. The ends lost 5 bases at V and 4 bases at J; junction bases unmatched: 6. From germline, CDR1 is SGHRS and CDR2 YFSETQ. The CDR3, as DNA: TGCGCCAGCAGAGCGGGGGTAGGGCCAGATACGCAGTATTTT. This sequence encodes CASRAGVGPDTQYF. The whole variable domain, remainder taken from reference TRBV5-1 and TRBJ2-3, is KAGVTQTPRYLIKTRGQQVTLSCSPISGHRSVSWYQQTPGQGLQFLFEYFSETQRNKGNFPGRFSGRQFSNSRSEMNVSTLELGDSALYLCASRAGVGPDTQYFGPGTRLTVL.

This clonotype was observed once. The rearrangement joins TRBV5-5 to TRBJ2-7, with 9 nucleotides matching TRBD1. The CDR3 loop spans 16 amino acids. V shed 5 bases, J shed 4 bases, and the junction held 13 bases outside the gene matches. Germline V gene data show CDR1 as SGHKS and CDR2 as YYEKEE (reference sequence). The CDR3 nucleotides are TGTGCCAGCAGGTCCGCCCCGGGACAGGGACTTTACGAGCAGTACTTC. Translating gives CASRSAPGQGLYEQYF. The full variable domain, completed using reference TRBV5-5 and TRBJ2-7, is DAGVTQSPTHLIKTRGQQVTLRCSPISGHKSVSWYQQVLGQGPQFIFQYYEKEERGRGNFPDRFSARQFPNYSSELNVNALLLGDSALYLCASRSAPGQGLYEQYFGPGTRLTVT.

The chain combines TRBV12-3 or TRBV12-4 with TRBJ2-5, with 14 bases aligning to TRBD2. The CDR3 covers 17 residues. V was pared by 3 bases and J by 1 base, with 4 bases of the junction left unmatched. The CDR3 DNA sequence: TGTGCCAGCAGTTTGGGACTAGCGGGGGCTCTCCAAGAGACCCAGTACTTC. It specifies CASSLGLAGALQETQYF.

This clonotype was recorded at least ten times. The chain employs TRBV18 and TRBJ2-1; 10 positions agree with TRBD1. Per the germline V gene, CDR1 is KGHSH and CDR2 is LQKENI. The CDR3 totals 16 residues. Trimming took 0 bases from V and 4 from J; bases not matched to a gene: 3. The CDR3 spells CASSPPGQGSYNEQFF. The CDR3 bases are TGTGCCAGCTCACCACCGGGACAGGGGAGTTACAATGAGCAGTTCTTC.

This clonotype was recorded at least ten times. The CDR3, as DNA: TGCGCCAGCAGCCACTCGGACCGGACGAAAGAGACCCAGTACTTC. This codes for CASSHSDRTKETQYF. This chain links TRBV5-1 with TRBJ2-5, with D unresolved. Germline V gene data show CDR1 as SGHRS and CDR2 as YFSETQ. V lost 4 bases and J 3 bases, leaving 16 bases between the germline ends. The CDR3 spans 15 residues.

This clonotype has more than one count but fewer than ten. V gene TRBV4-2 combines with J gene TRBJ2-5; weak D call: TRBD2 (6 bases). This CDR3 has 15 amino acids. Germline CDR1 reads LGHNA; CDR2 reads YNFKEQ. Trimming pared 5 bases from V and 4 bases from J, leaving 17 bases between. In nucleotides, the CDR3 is TGTGCCAGCAGCTCCGGTTACGGGGGTCTAGAGACCCAGTACTTC. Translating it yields CASSSGYGGLETQYF.

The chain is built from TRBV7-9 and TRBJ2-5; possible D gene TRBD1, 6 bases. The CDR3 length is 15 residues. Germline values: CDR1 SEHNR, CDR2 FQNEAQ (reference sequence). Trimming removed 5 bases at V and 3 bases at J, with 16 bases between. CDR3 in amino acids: CASSLAGTKKETQYF. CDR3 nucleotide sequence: TGTGCCAGCAGCCTCGCCGGGACAAAGAAAGAGACCCAGTACTTC.

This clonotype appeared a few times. The CDR3 DNA is TGTGCCAGCAGTGACTTTGGGCTGCGGGCCGGGGAGCTGTTTTTT. It yields the protein CASSDFGLRAGELFF. The V gene is TRBV25-1, the J gene TRBJ2-2; D may be TRBD2 (5 bases). V shed 3 bases and J shed 6 bases, with 14 bases lying between them. The CDR3 totals 15 residues. CDR1 is MGHDK and CDR2 is SYGVNS in the germline V gene.

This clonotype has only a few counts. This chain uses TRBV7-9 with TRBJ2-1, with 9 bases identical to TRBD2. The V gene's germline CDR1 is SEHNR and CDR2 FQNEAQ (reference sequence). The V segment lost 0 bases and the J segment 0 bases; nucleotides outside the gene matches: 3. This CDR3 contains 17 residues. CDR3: CASSLARGGSSYNEQFF. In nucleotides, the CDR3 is TGTGCCAGCAGCTTAGCGCGGGGGGGAAGCTCCTACAATGAGCAGTTCTTC.

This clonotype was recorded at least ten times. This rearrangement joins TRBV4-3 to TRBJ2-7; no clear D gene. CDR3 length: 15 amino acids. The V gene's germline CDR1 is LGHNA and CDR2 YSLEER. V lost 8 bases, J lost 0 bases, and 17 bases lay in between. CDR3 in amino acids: CASAAKTGPSYEQYF. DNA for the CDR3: TGCGCCAGCGCGGCTAAGACCGGGCCCTCCTACGAGCAGTACTTC.

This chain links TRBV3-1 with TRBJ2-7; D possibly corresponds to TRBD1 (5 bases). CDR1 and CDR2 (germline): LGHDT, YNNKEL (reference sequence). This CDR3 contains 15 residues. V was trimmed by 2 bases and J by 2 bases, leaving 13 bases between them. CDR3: CASSQSLTDTYEQYF. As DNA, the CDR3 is TGTGCCAGCAGCCAATCGCTGACAGACACCTACGAGCAGTACTTC.

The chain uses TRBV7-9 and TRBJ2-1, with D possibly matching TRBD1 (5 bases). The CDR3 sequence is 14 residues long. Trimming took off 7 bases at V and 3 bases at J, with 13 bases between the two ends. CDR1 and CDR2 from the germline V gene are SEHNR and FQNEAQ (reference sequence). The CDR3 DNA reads TGTGCCAGCAACCACCCGACAGACTACAATGAGCAGTTCTTC. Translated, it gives CASNHPTDYNEQFF.

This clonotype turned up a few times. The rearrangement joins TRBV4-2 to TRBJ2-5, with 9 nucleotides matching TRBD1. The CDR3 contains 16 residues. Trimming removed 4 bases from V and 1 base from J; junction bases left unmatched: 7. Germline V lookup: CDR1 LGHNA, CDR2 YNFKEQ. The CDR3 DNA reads TGTGCCAGCAGCCCTTTATCGGACAGGGGCCAAGAGACCCAGTACTTC. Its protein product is CASSPLSDRGQETQYF.